These 29 T cell receptor beta chains share one sample of origin, sequenced in a study of cytomegalovirus exposure and HLA in healthy donors. Assay: immunoSEQ multiplex PCR; the TCRdb copy retains only in-frame clones and omits some. The sample consists of about 150,000 clones, around nine tenths of them appearing once. Sequencing input: PBMCs. The receptors originated from a man aged 18 to 30 in good health and CMV-seropositive.

The chain is built from TRBV9 and TRBJ1-2, with a tentative D call TRBD1 (5 bases). Trimming removed 0 bases from V and 1 base from J, with 10 bases in between. Per the germline V gene, CDR1 is SGDLS and CDR2 is YYNGEE. The CDR3 has 15 residues. The CDR3, as DNA: TGTGCCAGCAGCGTAGGGGTAGGGGATAACTATGGCTACACCTTC. As protein: CASSVGVGDNYGYTF.

V usage is TRBV5-5 and J usage is TRBJ1-5; D unresolved. V gave up 0 bases and J gave up 0 bases, with 4 bases separating them. The CDR3 consists of 14 residues. CDR1 and CDR2 (germline): SGHKS, YYEKEE (reference sequence). The CDR3 DNA reads as TGTGCCAGCAGCTTGGTAGATAGCAATCAGCCCCAGCATTTT. It encodes CASSLVDSNQPQHF.

The rearrangement uses TRBV7-9 and TRBJ2-1, with no clear D. V lost 8 bases, J lost 6 bases, and 5 bases lay in between. Germline CDR1 reads SEHNR; CDR2 reads FQNEAQ (reference sequence). The CDR3 extends over 10 amino acids. The chain's CDR3 is CASGVNEQFF. CDR3 nucleotide sequence: TGTGCCAGCGGAGTCAATGAGCAGTTCTTC.

In its sample, this clone was seen a few times. Relative to the germline gene, one junction end is altered; a read error may explain this. V gene TRBV19 combines with J gene TRBJ2-7, with 14 bases lining up with TRBD2. Germline V gene sequence: CDR1 LNHDA, CDR2 SQIVND (reference sequence). The CDR3 is 17 residues long. Here the CDR3 reads CASSIVRTSGGLLFRNF. The CDR3 bases are TGTGCCAGTAGTATAGTCCGGACTAGCGGGGGGCTCCTCTTTAGGAACTTC.

The chain couples TRBV7-2 to TRBJ1-1; D is ambiguous. Trimming stripped 2 bases from V and 1 base from J, with 8 bases between. Germline CDR1 SGHTA, CDR2 FQGNSA. CDR3 length equals 14 residues. CDR3 protein: CASSLLQPNTEAFF. The CDR3 DNA reads as TGTGCCAGCAGCTTATTACAGCCGAACACTGAAGCTTTCTTT.

The V call is TRBV7-2, the J call TRBJ1-1; 9 positions match TRBD1. This CDR3 has 14 residues. With 5 bases clipped from V and 3 bases from J, the junction kept 4 bases outside the gene matches. CDR1 and CDR2 from the germline V gene are SGHTA and FQGNSA. CDR3 region: CASSQQGAHTEAFF. The CDR3 region has the DNA TGTGCCAGCAGCCAACAGGGGGCGCACACTGAAGCTTTCTTT.

The chain uses TRBV5-1 and TRBJ2-2; D perhaps matches TRBD1 (5 bases). In germline, CDR1 is SGHRS, CDR2 YFSETQ. Trimming removed 3 bases at V and 4 bases at J, with 13 bases between. The CDR3 is 15 residues long. CDR3 nucleotide sequence: TGCGCCAGCAGCTCCCAGGGTATGAGCACCGGGGAGCTGTTTTTT. Its translation is CASSSQGMSTGELFF.

The chain links TRBV9 to TRBJ1-2; D ambiguous. The V gene lost 6 bases and the J gene lost 8 bases, with 17 bases spanning the gap. The CDR3 length is 13 residues. CDR1 and CDR2 from the germline V gene are SGDLS and YYNGEE. CDR3 loop: CASTVLGGGGYTF. The DNA of the CDR3 is TGTGCCAGCACCGTCCTCGGAGGAGGGGGCTACACCTTC.

The V gene is TRBV29-1, the J gene TRBJ2-3; 9 bases are shared with TRBD2. The V segment lost 6 bases and the J segment 7 bases; nucleotides outside the gene matches: 8. Germline V gives CDR1 SQVTM, CDR2 ANQGSEA. CDR3 size: 13 residues. This CDR3 is CSVRAGGQYTQYF. CDR3 coding DNA: TGCAGCGTGCGGGCGGGGGGGCAATATACGCAGTATTTT.

The gene calls are TRBV19 and TRBJ2-2, with D tentatively TRBD2 (6 bases). V shed 3 bases and J shed 6 bases, with 8 bases lying between them. The CDR3 consists of 13 residues. Per germline, CDR1 LNHDA and CDR2 SQIVND (reference sequence). For the CDR3, the DNA is TGTGCCAGTAGTATCCCGGGGGCCGGGGAGCTGTTTTTT. This encodes CASSIPGAGELFF. The full variable domain, rest sourced from reference TRBV19 and TRBJ2-2, is DGGITQSPKYLFRKEGQNVTLSCEQNLNHDAMYWYRQDPGQGLRLIYYSQIVNDFQKGDIAEGYSVSREKKESFPLTVTSAQKNPTAFYLCASSIPGAGELFFGEGSRLTVL.

This sequence joins TRBV6-6 and TRBJ2-5; the match to TRBD2 covers 7 bases. The CDR3 sequence is 15 residues long. The V gene end was trimmed by 2 bases and the J gene end by 1 base; junction bases not matched to a gene: 4. In germline, CDR1 is MNHNY, CDR2 SVGAGI (reference sequence). The CDR3 sequence is CASSYAAGSQETQYF. CDR3 nucleotide sequence: TGTGCCAGCAGTTACGCAGCGGGGAGCCAAGAGACCCAGTACTTC.

This chain joins TRBV9 and TRBJ2-2, with D uncertain. V was cut by 2 bases and J by 1 base, with 6 bases left in between. The CDR3 length is 14 residues. Germline CDR1 is SGDLS and CDR2 is YYNGEE. CDR3 region: CASSVPGNTGELFF. CDR3 sequence (DNA): TGTGCCAGCAGCGTCCCAGGGAACACCGGGGAGCTGTTTTTT.

J is TRBJ1-2 and V is TRBV7-3, with 8 bases aligning to TRBD1. Germline assignment: CDR1 SGHTA and CDR2 FQGTGA. J lost 4 bases, V lost 5 bases, and 3 bases had no gene match. This CDR3 comprises 13 residues. CDR3 region: CASSPTGGYGYTF. The CDR3 coding sequence is TGTGCCAGCAGCCCCACAGGGGGCTATGGCTACACCTTC.

The genes are TRBV5-1 and TRBJ2-1, with D possibly being TRBD1 (6 bases). The CDR3 runs to 17 residues. V was shortened by 0 bases and J by 12 bases, with 25 bases between the two germline ends. Germline CDR1 reads SGHRS; CDR2 reads YFSETQ. CDR3 region: CASSLEGPAGDPRVQFF. DNA for the CDR3: TGCGCCAGCAGCTTGGAGGGTCCGGCAGGGGACCCCAGAGTGCAGTTCTTC. Together with reference TRBV5-1 and TRBJ2-1, the CDR3 gives the full variable domain: KAGVTQTPRYLIKTRGQQVTLSCSPISGHRSVSWYQQTPGQGLQFLFEYFSETQRNKGNFPGRFSGRQFSNSRSEMNVSTLELGDSALYLCASSLEGPAGDPRVQFFGPGTRLTVL.

V and J are TRBV2 and TRBJ1-1, with D possibly being TRBD1 (6 bases). The V gene's germline CDR1 is SNHLY and CDR2 FYNNEI. The CDR3 contains 14 residues. Trimming took 10 bases from V and 1 from J, leaving 16 bases between them. CDR3 nucleotides: TGTGCCACTGAGTTTGGGGGCCGGAACACTGAAGCTTTCTTT. It translates to CATEFGGRNTEAFF. Full variable domain (rest looked up from reference TRBV2 and TRBJ1-1): EPEVTQTPSHQVTQMGQEVILRCVPISNHLYFYWYRQILGQKVEFLVSFYNNEISEKSEIFDDQFSVERPDGSNFTLKIRSTKLEDSAMYFCATEFGGRNTEAFFGQGTRLTVV.

The rearrangement links TRBV27 to TRBJ2-1; 11 nucleotides align to TRBD2. CDR3 length: 18 residues. Trimming took 6 bases from V and 6 from J; bases not matched to a gene: 16. The V gene's germline CDR1 is MNHEY and CDR2 SMNVEV (reference sequence). The CDR3 reads CASRGMRLAGGLINEQFF. For the CDR3, the DNA is TGTGCCAGCAGGGGTATGCGGCTAGCGGGAGGACTTATCAATGAGCAGTTCTTC.

The gene calls are TRBV2 and TRBJ1-1; TRBD1 might be the D (5 bases). Trimming cost V 8 bases and J 4 bases, with 8 bases left between them. This CDR3 has 11 residues. Germline assignment: CDR1 SNHLY and CDR2 FYNNEI. For the CDR3, the DNA is TGTGCCAGCGGGGCAGTCACTGAAGCTTTCTTT. Translating gives CASGAVTEAFF.

The chain joins TRBV27 to TRBJ2-1; 13 bases fit TRBD2. The CDR3 has 21 residues. J gave up 2 bases and V 5 bases, and 18 bases lay outside the gene matches. Germline V gene sequence: CDR1 MNHEY, CDR2 SMNVEV (reference sequence). This CDR3 reads CASSPYPTSGRGGATYNEQFF. CDR3 DNA sequence: TGTGCCAGCAGTCCTTACCCCACTAGCGGGAGGGGAGGGGCCACCTACAATGAGCAGTTCTTC.

The chain is built from TRBV7-9 and TRBJ2-7; 8 bases match TRBD2. Germline CDR1 SEHNR, CDR2 FQNEAQ (reference sequence). The V and J ends lost 1 base and 5 bases, in that order; junction bases with no gene match: 7. This CDR3 spans 15 amino acids. The CDR3 reads CASSLVASGYNEQYF. CDR3 in DNA: TGTGCCAGCAGCTTAGTGGCTAGCGGGTACAACGAGCAGTACTTC.

The chain carries TRBV5-1 and TRBJ2-7; a weak D match, TRBD2 (5 bases). CDR3 length equals 15 residues. Deletions cut 4 bases from V and 4 bases from J, with 18 bases between. CDR1 is SGHRS and CDR2 is YFSETQ in the germline V gene. The CDR3 DNA sequence: TGCGCCAGCAGCCGAGTAGGGAGCAACCCTTACGAGCAGTACTTC. This sequence encodes CASSRVGSNPYEQYF.

The rearrangement links TRBV5-1 to TRBJ2-1; D perhaps matches TRBD1 (6 bases). The V end was cut by 0 bases, the J end by 5 bases, with 12 bases between. The CDR3 runs to 15 residues. Germline CDR1 SGHRS, CDR2 YFSETQ. In nucleotides, the CDR3 is TGCGCCAGCAGCTTGGAGGGGGTTAACAACAATGAGCAGTTCTTC. Protein product: CASSLEGVNNNEQFF.

The gene calls are TRBV27 and TRBJ2-7, with a weak D call TRBD1 (6 bases). V was clipped by 0 bases and J by 1 base, with 7 bases between them. The germline CDR1 and CDR2 sequences are MNHEY and SMNVEV (reference sequence). The CDR3 sequence is 14 residues long. CDR3: CASSLSTGSYEQYF. The CDR3 nucleotides read TGTGCCAGCAGTTTATCGACAGGATCCTACGAGCAGTACTTC.

The V call is TRBV12-5, the J call TRBJ2-3, with TRBD2 identical over 12 bases. In germline, CDR1 is LGHNT, CDR2 FRNRAP. With 3 bases clipped from V and 5 bases from J, the junction kept 18 bases outside the gene matches. The CDR3 is 20 amino acids. CDR3: CASGLGARASGGAGVDTQYF. CDR3 DNA: TGTGCTAGTGGTTTAGGGGCGAGGGCTAGCGGGGGGGCAGGGGTAGATACGCAGTATTTT.

The chain employs TRBV30 and TRBJ1-2; D remains unclear. The V gene lost 5 bases and the J gene lost 4 bases, with 20 bases spanning the gap. Germline loops: CDR1 GTSNPN, CDR2 SVGIG (reference sequence). The CDR3 is made up of 15 amino acids. The CDR3 loop is CAWAPGGRWSYGYTF. The CDR3 DNA follows: TGTGCCTGGGCTCCAGGAGGGCGGTGGAGCTATGGCTACACCTTC.

This chain uses TRBV10-2 with TRBJ2-5; 10 positions match TRBD2. This CDR3 contains 15 residues. The ends lost 3 bases at V and 4 bases at J; junction bases unmatched: 5. Germline V gene lookup returns CDR1 WSHSY and CDR2 SAAADI. The CDR3 sequence: CASSDASGSGETQYF. In DNA, the CDR3 is TGCGCCAGCAGTGATGCTAGCGGGAGCGGAGAGACCCAGTACTTC.

V and J are TRBV5-1 and TRBJ2-5; 7 nucleotides line up with TRBD1. The germline V gene has CDR1 SGHRS and CDR2 YFSETQ. The length of the CDR3 is 14 residues. V lost 0 bases and J lost 7; bases outside the gene matches: 6. Written as DNA, the CDR3 is TGCGCCAGCAGCTTGGGTCAGGGGGTGAGGACCCAGTACTTC. Its protein product is CASSLGQGVRTQYF.

The genes are TRBV9 and TRBJ2-5; 9 nucleotides line up with TRBD1. CDR1 is SGDLS, CDR2 YYNGEE, per germline. CDR3 length: 14 residues. V shed 3 bases, J shed 2 bases, and the junction held 2 bases outside the gene matches. The CDR3 sequence is CASSAGQGQETQYF. DNA of the CDR3: TGTGCCAGCAGCGCTGGACAGGGGCAAGAGACCCAGTACTTC.

The V gene is TRBV11-1, the J gene TRBJ2-2; tentatively, D is TRBD2 (6 bases). Germline V CDR1 and CDR2: SGHAT, FQDESV (reference sequence). This CDR3 has 15 residues. Trimming took off 5 bases at V and 1 base at J, with 11 bases between the two ends. The CDR3 region is CASSPGRQNTGELFF. DNA of the CDR3: TGTGCCAGCAGCCCCGGGAGACAGAACACCGGGGAGCTGTTTTTT.

The chain uses TRBV1 and TRBJ1-6; the D segment call TRBD1 is taken from the table without a DNA check. TRBV1 is listed as a pseudogene. This CDR3 is built from 16 residues. The CDR3 loop reads CTSSQDADREISPLHF. As DNA, the CDR3 is TGCACCAGCAGCCAAGATGCGGACAGGGAAATTTCACCCCTCCACTTT.